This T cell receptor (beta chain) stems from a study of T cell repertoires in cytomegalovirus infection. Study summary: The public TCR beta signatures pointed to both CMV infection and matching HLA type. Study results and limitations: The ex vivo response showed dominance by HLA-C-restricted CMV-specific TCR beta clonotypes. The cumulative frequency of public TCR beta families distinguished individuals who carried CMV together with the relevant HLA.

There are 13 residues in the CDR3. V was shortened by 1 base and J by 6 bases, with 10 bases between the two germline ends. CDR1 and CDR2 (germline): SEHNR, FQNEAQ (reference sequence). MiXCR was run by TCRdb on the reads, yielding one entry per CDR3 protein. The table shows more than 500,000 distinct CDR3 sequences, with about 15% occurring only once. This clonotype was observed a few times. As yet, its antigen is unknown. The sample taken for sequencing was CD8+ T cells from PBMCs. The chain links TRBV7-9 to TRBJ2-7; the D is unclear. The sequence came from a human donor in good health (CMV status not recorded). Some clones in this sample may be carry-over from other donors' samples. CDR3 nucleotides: TGTGCCAGCAGCTTAGATACAGCTCTCGAGCAGTACTTC. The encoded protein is CASSLDTALEQYF.